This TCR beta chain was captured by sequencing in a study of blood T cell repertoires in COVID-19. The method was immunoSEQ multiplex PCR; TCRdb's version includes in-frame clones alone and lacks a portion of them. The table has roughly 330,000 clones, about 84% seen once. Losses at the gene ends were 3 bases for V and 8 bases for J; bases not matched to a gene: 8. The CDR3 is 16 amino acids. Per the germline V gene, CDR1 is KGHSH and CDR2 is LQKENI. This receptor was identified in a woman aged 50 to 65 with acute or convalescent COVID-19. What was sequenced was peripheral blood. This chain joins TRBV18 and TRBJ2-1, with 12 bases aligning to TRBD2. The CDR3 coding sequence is TGTGCCAGCTCACCCGTTCTAGCGGGAGGGCAGGATGAGCAGTTCTTC. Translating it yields CASSPVLAGGQDEQFF.